What follows are 15 T cell receptor beta chains derived from one specimen sequenced in a study of shared clonotypes between healthy human individuals. Assay used: immunoSEQ multiplex PCR; TCRdb lists only in-frame clones, some missing. Among around 500,000 clones listed, 81% were seen once. The specimen sequenced was PBMCs. The receptor source for this set is a woman aged 35 to 49 in good health. Some clones in this sample may be carry-over from other donors' samples.

This clone was detected many times. Here the CDR3 DNA reads TGTGCCAGCAGCCTGAGACAGGGCCCCGATTCTTTATATGGCTACACCTTC. Amino acids: CASSLRQGPDSLYGYTF. This rearrangement joins TRBV9 to TRBJ1-2; 7 positions agree with TRBD1. CDR1 and CDR2 from the germline V gene are SGDLS and YYNGEE. The CDR3 runs to 17 residues. Trimming at V came to 4 bases and at J to 5 bases, leaving 17 bases not matched to a gene.

Comment on this clone: A far bigger clonotype differs at one base, so this is likely a read error. Other DNA sequences in the same sample also yield this CDR3. The chain employs TRBV2 and TRBJ1-5, with D possibly matching TRBD1 (5 bases). This CDR3 has 13 residues. The ends were cut back, 6 bases at V and 6 bases at J, with 12 bases in the middle. Germline V gene data show CDR1 as SNHLY and CDR2 as FYNNEI. The CDR3 coding sequence is TGTGCCAGCAGCCGTGACACAGGTCAGCCCCAGCATTTT. Amino acid sequence: CASSRDTGQPQHF.

The chain is built from TRBV4-2 and TRBJ1-5; no firm D call. The V and J ends lost 3 bases and 0 bases respectively, with 9 bases between them. Looked up from germline, CDR1 is LGHNA and CDR2 is YNFKEQ. The CDR3 spans 15 residues. CDR3: CASSQGRVSNQPQHF. The DNA of the CDR3 is TGTGCCAGCAGCCAGGGAAGAGTTAGCAATCAGCCCCAGCATTTT.

This rearrangement joins TRBV7-8 to TRBJ2-5; 10 bases line up with TRBD2. The germline gives CDR1 SGHVS, CDR2 FQNEAQ. The J segment lost 2 bases and the V segment lost 3 bases, leaving 3 bases of the junction unmatched. This CDR3 has 15 amino acids. The CDR3 region has the DNA TGTGCCAGCAGCTTGGGGACTAGCGAACAAGAGACCCAGTACTTC. This sequence encodes CASSLGTSEQETQYF.

This chain links TRBV5-6 with TRBJ2-5; TRBD1 agrees at 8 bases. Germline CDR1 is SGHDT and CDR2 is YYEEEE. V lost 0 bases to trimming and J lost 4 bases; unmatched junction nucleotides: 8. The CDR3 totals 16 residues. The chain's CDR3 is CASSLVQGAWGETQYF. DNA of the CDR3: TGTGCCAGCAGCTTGGTCCAGGGGGCCTGGGGAGAGACCCAGTACTTC.

In regard to this clone: A read error is likely here: a far larger clone is one base away. This sequence joins TRBV6-4 and TRBJ2-3, with D perhaps matching TRBD2 (5 bases). This CDR3 has 14 amino acids. Germline CDR1 reads MRHNA; CDR2 reads SNTAGT. V was pared by 2 bases and J by 4 bases, with 10 bases between. CDR3 bases: TGTGCCAGCAGTGACGGGGAGCCCGCAGATACGCAGTATTTT. It codes for CASSDGEPADTQYF.

The chain combines TRBV25-1 with TRBJ1-2, with 8 bases matching TRBD1. Per germline, CDR1 MGHDK and CDR2 SYGVNS. The CDR3 runs 13 residues. The ends lost 6 bases at V and 6 bases at J; junction bases unmatched: 6. The chain's CDR3 is CASRATGDHGYTF. CDR3 in DNA: TGTGCCAGCAGAGCGACAGGGGATCATGGCTACACCTTC.

The V call is TRBV7-9, the J call TRBJ2-1; no clear D. CDR1 and CDR2 (germline): SEHNR, FQNEAQ (reference sequence). The V end lost 0 bases, the J end lost 6 bases, and 12 bases lay between the germline ends. The CDR3 extends over 15 amino acids. The CDR3, as DNA: TGTGCCAGCAGCTTAGCGTTCGACGGGCCCAATGAGCAGTTCTTC. Translating gives CASSLAFDGPNEQFF.

V is TRBV6-1 and J is TRBJ2-5; D possibly corresponds to TRBD2 (6 bases). CDR3 size: 14 residues. V was shortened by 0 bases and J by 7 bases, with 12 bases between the two germline ends. Germline assignment: CDR1 MNHNS and CDR2 SASEGT. The DNA of the CDR3 is TGTGCCAGCAGTGAAGCATTGGGGCGGGGGACCCAGTACTTC. Translated, it gives CASSEALGRGTQYF.

The V call is TRBV7-2, the J call TRBJ2-1; no clear D. The CDR3 is made up of 14 amino acids. V was clipped by 0 bases and J by 9 bases, with 12 bases between them. In germline, CDR1 is SGHTA, CDR2 FQGNSA. This CDR3 is CASSLAPYSGEQFF. The CDR3 nucleotides are TGTGCCAGCAGCTTAGCGCCCTACTCCGGTGAGCAGTTCTTC. The entire variable domain, with the rest obtained from reference TRBV7-2 and TRBJ2-1, is as follows: GAGVSQSPSNKVTEKGKDVELRCDPISGHTALYWYRQSLGQGLEFLIYFQGNSAPDKSGLPSDRFSAERTGGSVSTLTIQRTQQEDSAVYLCASSLAPYSGEQFFGPGTRLTVL.

This clone was seen a single time. This rearrangement joins TRBV27 to TRBJ2-2, with no clear D. V lost 1 base to trimming and J lost 6 bases, with 3 bases between them. Germline V gives CDR1 MNHEY, CDR2 SMNVEV (reference sequence). The CDR3 consists of 12 residues. The CDR3 spells CASSLLAGELFF. In DNA form, the CDR3 reads TGTGCCAGCAGTTTATTAGCCGGGGAGCTGTTTTTT.

This clone has a single count. This chain connects TRBV7-2 to TRBJ2-1; no clear D gene. This CDR3 has 11 residues. Trimming took off 5 bases at V and 12 bases at J, with 11 bases between the two ends. CDR1 and CDR2 from the germline V gene are SGHTA and FQGNSA. CDR3 in amino acids: CASSGPVVQFF. As DNA, the CDR3 is TGTGCCAGCAGCGGACCCGTGGTGCAGTTCTTC.

This chain uses TRBV29-1 with TRBJ2-7; 10 positions match TRBD1. CDR3 length: 13 residues. V lost 6 bases and J lost 5; bases outside the gene matches: 7. CDR1 SQVTM and CDR2 ANQGSEA come from the germline V gene. The CDR3 DNA is TGCAGCGTGCGGGGGACAGGGGCCCACGAGCAGTACTTC. Its protein product is CSVRGTGAHEQYF.

The chain uses TRBV7-9 and TRBJ1-2; the match to TRBD1 covers 7 bases. The CDR3 sequence is 12 residues long. The V segment lost 4 bases and the J segment 6 bases; nucleotides outside the gene matches: 2. Germline lookup yields CDR1 SEHNR and CDR2 FQNEAQ (reference sequence). CDR3 sequence: CASSSTGNGYTF. CDR3 coding DNA: TGTGCCAGCAGCTCGACAGGGAATGGCTACACCTTC.

This clone was seen repeatedly, ten times or more. Other DNA sequences in this specimen translate into the identical CDR3. This sequence joins TRBV30 and TRBJ2-7; no definite D call. Trimming stripped 2 bases from V and 7 bases from J, with 15 bases between. CDR1 is GTSNPN and CDR2 is SVGIG in the germline V gene (reference sequence). The CDR3 contains 13 residues. The CDR3 DNA reads TGTGCCTGGAGTATTGCTACCCCGGGTGAGCAGTACTTC. Translated, it gives CAWSIATPGEQYF.